This TCR beta chain is drawn from a study of blood T cells in healthy people across ages. The germline V gene encodes CDR1 LGHDT and CDR2 YNNKEL (reference sequence). This CDR3 spans 15 amino acids. Study-wide points: Total diversity from one million sequenced T cells was likely underestimated.

Combining a sample-barcoded 5' primer with a J-beta primer mix, a second PCR ran for roughly 7 to 11 cycles. From the 5' RACE reads, TCRdb called clonotypes with MiXCR, one entry per CDR3 protein. The sample yields about 1,000,000 distinct CDR3 sequences, 35% to 50% seen once. A remark on this clonotype: What it recognizes is unknown. An end of the junction does not agree with germline; a read error may underlie this.

The origin of this receptor is a woman aged 55-70 years in good health. The sequenced sample was blood. J is TRBJ2-2 and V is TRBV3-1; TRBD2 agrees at 10 bases. The CDR3 nucleotides read TGTGCCTGCAGCCAAGGTAGCGGGAGGACCGGGGAGCTGTTTTTT. It is translated as CACSQGSGRTGELFF.